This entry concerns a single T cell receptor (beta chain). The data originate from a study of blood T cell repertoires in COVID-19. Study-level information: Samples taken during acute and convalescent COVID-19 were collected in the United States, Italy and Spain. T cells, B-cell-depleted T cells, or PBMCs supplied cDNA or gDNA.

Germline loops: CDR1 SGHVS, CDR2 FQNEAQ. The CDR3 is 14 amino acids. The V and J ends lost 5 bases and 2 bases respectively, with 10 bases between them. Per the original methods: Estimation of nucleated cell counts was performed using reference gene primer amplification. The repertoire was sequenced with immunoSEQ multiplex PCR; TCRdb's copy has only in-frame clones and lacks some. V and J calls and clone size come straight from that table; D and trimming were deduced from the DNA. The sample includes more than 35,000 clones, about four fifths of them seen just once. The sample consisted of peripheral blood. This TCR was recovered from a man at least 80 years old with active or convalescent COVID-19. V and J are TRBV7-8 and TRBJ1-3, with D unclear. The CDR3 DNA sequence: TGTGCCAGCAGCCTGGAGGCGACTGGAAACACCATATATTTT. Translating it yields CASSLEATGNTIYF.